This T cell receptor (beta chain) was obtained from a study of early T cells in non-severe SARS-CoV-2 infection. This clonotype was seen repeatedly, ten times or more. Each CDR3 protein gets one entry after TCRdb re-called the 5' RACE reads with MiXCR. The sample has roughly 50,000 distinct CDR3 sequences, around 7.5% seen once. Germline V gives CDR1 SGHAT, CDR2 FQNNGV. V lost 5 bases and J 0 bases, leaving 8 bases between the germline ends. The CDR3 contains 13 residues. The chain uses TRBV11-2 and TRBJ2-7; no clear D. The sample was whole blood. This receptor was taken from an adult who was a healthcare worker with PCR-confirmed SARS-CoV-2 infection or an uninfected control (not recorded which). The CDR3 is CASSKLSSYEQYF. The CDR3, as DNA: TGTGCCAGCAGCAAGCTCAGCTCCTACGAGCAGTACTTC. Full variable domain (rest looked up from reference TRBV11-2 and TRBJ2-7): EAGVAQSPRYKIIEKRQSVAFWCNPISGHATLYWYQQILGQGPKLLIQFQNNGVVDDSQLPKDRFSAERLKGVDSTLKIQPAKLEDSAVYLCASSKLSSYEQYFGPGTRLTVT.